The 19 T cell receptor beta chains below come from one sample, sequenced in a study of radiation and T cells in renal cell carcinoma. Using immunoSEQ multiplex PCR, the repertoire was profiled, and TCRdb retains in-frame clones only, with some absent. The data show some 120,000 clones, 65% to 85% seen once. The time point is: blood 2 weeks post-SBRT. As to treatment: 15 Gy SBRT to primary tumor, nephrectomy 4 weeks later. Here the sequenced sample was blood, taken from a patient whose treatment included radiotherapy and nephrectomy. These receptors were taken from a man over 45 with renal cell carcinoma.

This clone was counted between two and nine times. V and J are TRBV6-5 and TRBJ1-4; no clear D. Trimming stripped 0 bases from V and 4 bases from J, with 9 bases between. This CDR3 spans 15 amino acids. From germline, CDR1 is MNHEY and CDR2 SVGAGI. The chain's CDR3 is CASSYSWGINEKLFF. The CDR3 region has the DNA TGTGCCAGCAGTTACTCGTGGGGAATTAATGAAAAACTGTTTTTT.

The chain is built from TRBV6-1 and TRBJ2-7; unclear D gene. Germline V lookup: CDR1 MNHNS, CDR2 SASEGT. The CDR3 covers 13 residues. V was clipped by 2 bases and J by 4 bases, with 9 bases between them. The CDR3 DNA follows: TGTGCCAGCAGTGAAAGAGTCTCGTACGAGCAGTACTTC. This gives the protein CASSERVSYEQYF.

The V call is TRBV10-3, the J call TRBJ2-1; D not certain. Trimming shortened V by 6 bases and J by 0 bases, and 12 bases separated the two germline ends. This CDR3 is built from 15 residues. Germline CDR1 is ENHRY and CDR2 is SYGVKD. As DNA, the CDR3 is TGTGCCATCAGGTCCTACGAGAACTCCTACAATGAGCAGTTCTTC. This codes for CAIRSYENSYNEQFF.

The J gene is TRBJ1-2, the V gene TRBV4-3, with D possibly being TRBD1 (5 bases). The CDR3 loop spans 15 amino acids. The ends were cut back, 0 bases at V and 3 bases at J, with 11 bases in the middle. Per the germline V gene, CDR1 is LGHNA and CDR2 is YSLEER. The CDR3 here is CASSQDSQVDYGYTF. Here the CDR3 DNA reads TGCGCCAGCAGCCAAGATTCACAGGTCGACTATGGCTACACCTTC.

The chain uses TRBV2 and TRBJ1-2; D ambiguous. Germline V gene sequence: CDR1 SNHLY, CDR2 FYNNEI. The CDR3 spans 13 residues. Trimming left V 6 bases short and J 6 bases short, with 14 bases between. The CDR3 sequence: CASRSTRRNGYTF. CDR3 sequence (DNA): TGTGCCAGCAGGAGCACGCGGAGAAATGGCTACACCTTC.

The chain is built from TRBV5-4 and TRBJ2-3; D is ambiguous. The CDR3 has 13 amino acids. Trimming shortened V by 4 bases and J by 3 bases, and 9 bases separated the two germline ends. Germline CDR1 reads SGHNT; CDR2 reads YYREEE (reference sequence). The CDR3 loop reads CASSRTGTDTQYF. Written as DNA, the CDR3 is TGTGCCAGCAGCAGAACCGGGACAGATACGCAGTATTTT.

The chain recombines TRBV30 with TRBJ2-7, with a weak D call TRBD2 (6 bases). This CDR3 has 12 amino acids. V gave up 5 bases and J gave up 5 bases, with 13 bases separating them. Germline CDR1 GTSNPN, CDR2 SVGIG (reference sequence). DNA for the CDR3: TGTGCCTGGGGTACTAGCACCCACGAGCAGTACTTC. Amino acid sequence: CAWGTSTHEQYF.

The V gene is TRBV29-1, the J gene TRBJ1-2, with unresolved D. V shed 3 bases and J shed 4 bases, with 9 bases lying between them. The germline V gene has CDR1 SQVTM and CDR2 ANQGSEA. This CDR3 is 12 amino acids long. The CDR3 DNA is TGCAGCGTTGATCGCGAATCCTATGGCTACACCTTC. Protein: CSVDRESYGYTF.

The V and J genes are TRBV4-3 and TRBJ2-3; D remains ambiguous. The length of the CDR3 is 14 residues. In germline, CDR1 is LGHNA, CDR2 YSLEER. Trimming removed 0 bases from V and 5 bases from J, with 9 bases in between. CDR3 nucleotide sequence: TGCGCCAGCAGCCAAGATGCAACAGTAGATACGCAGTATTTT. Its translation is CASSQDATVDTQYF.

In its sample, this clone was seen once. The chain has TRBV10-1 and TRBJ2-1; D call uncertain. V lost 1 base and J 5 bases, leaving 6 bases between the germline ends. Germline V lookup: CDR1 WNHNN, CDR2 SYGVQD (reference sequence). The CDR3 is 13 amino acids. CDR3: CASSELAHNEQFF. The CDR3 bases are TGCGCCAGCAGTGAGTTAGCACACAATGAGCAGTTCTTC.

The genes are TRBV21-1 and TRBJ1-2. TRBV21-1 is an annotated pseudogene. This CDR3 contains 16 residues. The CDR3 nucleotides are TGTGCCAGCAGCAAAGCGCTTGGGGGGCACAACTATGGCTACACCTTC. Translating gives CASSKALGGHNYGYTF.

The sample holds a few counts of this clone. The chain joins TRBV27 to TRBJ1-1, with D maybe TRBD1 (5 bases). Germline CDR1 MNHEY, CDR2 SMNVEV (reference sequence). The germline V and J ends were trimmed by 5 bases and 2 bases, with 9 bases remaining between them. The CDR3 has 13 residues. CDR3 loop: CASSVGVNTEAFF. CDR3 DNA sequence: TGTGCCAGCAGTGTAGGGGTTAACACTGAAGCTTTCTTT.

The chain joins TRBV19 to TRBJ2-7; the match to TRBD1 covers 7 bases. The V gene's germline CDR1 is LNHDA and CDR2 SQIVND (reference sequence). The CDR3 has 15 residues. With V trimmed by 6 bases and J by 1 base, 9 bases remained unmatched. The CDR3 DNA is TGTGCCAGTAGCCGAAGACAGGGTAATTCCTACGAGCAGTACTTC. Residues: CASSRRQGNSYEQYF.

This chain uses TRBV7-3 with TRBJ1-1; TRBD1 might be the D (5 bases). Germline CDR1 and CDR2: SGHTA and FQGTGA. The CDR3 sequence is 14 residues long. Trimming stripped 0 bases from V and 4 bases from J, with 9 bases between. The CDR3 sequence is CASSLTSGSTEAFF. DNA for the CDR3: TGTGCCAGCAGCTTAACCTCAGGGTCCACTGAAGCTTTCTTT. Full variable domain (outside the CDR3, taken from reference TRBV7-3 and TRBJ1-1): GAGVSQTPSNKVTEKGKYVELRCDPISGHTALYWYRQSLGQGPEFLIYFQGTGAADDSGLPNDRFFAVRPEGSVSTLKIQRTERGDSAVYLCASSLTSGSTEAFFGQGTRLTVV.

The rearrangement uses TRBV9 and TRBJ2-3; either TRBD1 or TRBD2 may supply D (5 bases each). Germline V gives CDR1 SGDLS, CDR2 YYNGEE. The CDR3 loop spans 17 amino acids. The ends were cut back, 0 bases at V and 6 bases at J, with 20 bases in the middle. The DNA of the CDR3 is TGTGCCAGCAGCGTAGCTTTCGGACACCCCGGGACGGATACGCAGTATTTT. Its protein product is CASSVAFGHPGTDTQYF.

The CDR3 spells CASSYTDSAFF. The CDR3 bases are TGTGCCAGCAGTTATACAGACTCAGCTTTCTTT. The rearrangement links TRBV6-6 to TRBJ1-1; D is ambiguous. Trimming cost V 3 bases and J 10 bases, with 9 bases left between them. CDR1 and CDR2 (germline): MNHNY, SVGAGI (reference sequence). The CDR3 consists of 11 residues.

The chain is built from TRBV12-5 and TRBJ1-1; D unclear. The CDR3 contains 14 residues. Germline V lookup: CDR1 LGHNT, CDR2 FRNRAP. The V gene lost 11 bases and the J gene lost 7 bases, with 23 bases spanning the gap. The chain's CDR3 is CAAGTLGVRGEAFF. CDR3 in DNA: TGTGCTGCTGGCACTTTAGGTGTCCGTGGTGAAGCTTTCTTT.

The rearrangement links TRBV10-1 to TRBJ2-7; D is possibly TRBD1 (6 bases). V lost 4 bases, J lost 1 base, and 11 bases lay in between. This CDR3 has 14 amino acids. Germline lookup yields CDR1 WNHNN and CDR2 SYGVQD (reference sequence). The CDR3 is CASSAAGESYEQYF. The CDR3 bases are TGCGCCAGCAGTGCTGCAGGGGAATCCTACGAGCAGTACTTC.

J is TRBJ1-2 and V is TRBV7-3, with D possibly matching TRBD1 (5 bases). Trimming left V 4 bases short and J 0 bases short, with 12 bases between. The CDR3 covers 15 residues. Germline CDR1 reads SGHTA; CDR2 reads FQGTGA. Here the CDR3 DNA reads TGTGCCAGCAGCTCTACAGGCACAGCTAACTATGGCTACACCTTC. As protein: CASSSTGTANYGYTF.